What follows are 21 T cell receptor beta chains derived from one specimen sequenced in a study of CD8 T cells in Susac syndrome. RNA was extracted with the RNeasy kit, and a quantity of roughly 0.5 to 1 ug was reverse transcribed using random hexamers. TCRdb processed the immunoSEQ multiplex PCR reads anew with MiXCR; each CDR3 protein has one entry. This table has some 300,000 distinct CDR3 sequences, roughly 85% appearing once. Material for sequencing was CD8+ T cells from PBMCs. All receptors derive from a human donor with multiple sclerosis.

V gene TRBV9 combines with J gene TRBJ2-7; D may be TRBD1 or TRBD2 (7 bases each). The CDR3 is made up of 15 amino acids. Trimming stripped 4 bases from V and 2 bases from J, with 16 bases between. In germline, CDR1 is SGDLS, CDR2 YYNGEE. The CDR3 loop reads CASSQGGAPPYEQYF. For the CDR3, the DNA is TGTGCCAGCAGCCAGGGGGGGGCTCCTCCCTACGAGCAGTACTTC.

The chain recombines TRBV28 with TRBJ2-1; TRBD2 matches at 14 bases. Per the germline V gene, CDR1 is MDHEN and CDR2 is SYDVKM. V lost 3 bases and J lost 15; bases outside the gene matches: 7. This CDR3 region has 14 residues. The CDR3 here is CASSFWTSGRLLFF. CDR3 DNA: TGTGCCAGCAGTTTTTGGACTAGCGGGAGGCTACTGTTCTTC.

V is TRBV13 and J is TRBJ2-4; 13 bases map to TRBD2. The V gene end was trimmed by 2 bases and the J gene end by 2 bases; junction bases not matched to a gene: 6. Germline CDR1 and CDR2: PRHDT and FYEKMQ (reference sequence). The CDR3 spans 18 residues. As DNA, the CDR3 is TGTGCCAGCAGCTTAAGACTAGCGGGAGGAGGGACCAAAAACATTCAGTACTTC. It is translated as CASSLRLAGGGTKNIQYF.

This chain joins TRBV4-3 and TRBJ1-5; D is unclear. The CDR3 is 15 amino acids. CDR1 is LGHNA, CDR2 YSLEER, per germline. Trimming shortened V by 0 bases and J by 4 bases, and 10 bases separated the two germline ends. CDR3 loop: CASSQDRSANQPQHF. CDR3 in DNA: TGCGCCAGCAGCCAAGATCGGTCAGCGAATCAGCCCCAGCATTTT.

The chain couples TRBV7-3 to TRBJ2-3; D assignment may be TRBD1 or TRBD2 (5 bases each). The V gene lost 3 bases and the J gene lost 2 bases, with 12 bases spanning the gap. This CDR3 is 15 amino acids long. Germline V CDR1 and CDR2: SGHTA, FQGTGA. The CDR3 here is CASSLGPPSTDTQYF. CDR3 bases: TGTGCCAGCAGCTTGGGACCCCCTTCCACAGATACGCAGTATTTT.

The chain has TRBV6-4 and TRBJ2-1; D may match TRBD1 or TRBD2 (5 bases each). CDR1 and CDR2 from the germline V gene are MRHNA and SNTAGT. The CDR3 spans 14 residues. Trimming shortened V by 7 bases and J by 9 bases, and 19 bases separated the two germline ends. CDR3 nucleotide sequence: TGTGCCAGCACGTCTGGGGCCTCTGGGAGTGAGCAGTTCTTC. This codes for CASTSGASGSEQFF.

V usage is TRBV9 and J usage is TRBJ1-1, with 7 bases lining up with TRBD1. The CDR3 loop spans 14 amino acids. Germline V CDR1 and CDR2: SGDLS, YYNGEE. After removal of 4 bases from V and 1 base from J, the junction contained 4 bases not matched to a gene. The CDR3 DNA reads as TGTGCCAGCAGCCCTTCAGGGGGGAACACTGAAGCTTTCTTT. Translated: CASSPSGGNTEAFF.

This clonotype has just one count. The chain has TRBV4-1 and TRBJ2-1, with D perhaps matching TRBD1 or TRBD2 (5 bases each). The CDR3 contains 16 residues. Trimming cost V 0 bases and J 4 bases, with 13 bases left between them. Germline V gives CDR1 MGHRA, CDR2 YSYEKL. The CDR3 DNA reads as TGCGCCAGCAGCCAAGATGGGACCGGGAAATACAATGAGCAGTTCTTC. It encodes CASSQDGTGKYNEQFF.

J is TRBJ2-5 and V is TRBV15; D uncertain. The CDR3 sequence is 16 residues long. Germline lookup yields CDR1 LNHNV and CDR2 YYDKDF (reference sequence). Trimming removed 0 bases at V and 0 bases at J, with 11 bases between. CDR3 nucleotide sequence: TGTGCCACCAGCAGAGAACTGACCGGGTACCAAGAGACCCAGTACTTC. Protein product: CATSRELTGYQETQYF.

The sample holds one count of this clonotype. In DNA, the CDR3 is TGCGCCAGCACCACTCCCCAGGTCTTGAGGTACACCTTC. Its translation is CASTTPQVLRYTF. The rearrangement uses TRBV23-1 and TRBJ1-2; no clear D. TRBV23-1 is flagged as an ORF with uncertain function. The germline V and J ends were trimmed by 7 bases and 11 bases, with 20 bases remaining between them. The CDR3 extends over 13 amino acids.

The J gene is TRBJ2-5, the V gene TRBV6-2 or TRBV6-3; D unclear. Germline V gives CDR1 MNHEY, CDR2 SVGEGT. Trimming removed 2 bases at V and 5 bases at J, with 12 bases between. The CDR3 totals 14 residues. The CDR3 sequence: CASSYLRSWETQYF. CDR3 nucleotides: TGTGCCAGCAGTTACCTGCGGAGCTGGGAGACCCAGTACTTC.

This clonotype occurred once. The genes are TRBV6-2 or TRBV6-3 and TRBJ2-5; D not certain. There are 13 residues in the CDR3. CDR1 and CDR2 (germline): MNHEY, SVGEGT. V was pared by 7 bases and J by 0 bases, with 9 bases between. CDR3 residues: CASNRSNQETQYF. The CDR3, as DNA: TGTGCCAGCAATCGATCAAACCAAGAGACCCAGTACTTC.

The gene calls are TRBV6-2 or TRBV6-3 and TRBJ1-5; D gene ambiguous. The CDR3 is made up of 14 amino acids. V lost 4 bases, J lost 0 bases, and 7 bases lay in between. Germline-derived CDR1 and CDR2 are MNHEY and SVGEGT. In nucleotides, the CDR3 is TGTGCCAGCAGTTCCACCTATAGCAATCAGCCCCAGCATTTT. This translates into CASSSTYSNQPQHF.

The chain employs TRBV6-2 or TRBV6-3 and TRBJ2-7; no reliable D call. In germline, CDR1 is MNHEY, CDR2 SVGEGT. The V end lost 6 bases, the J end lost 3 bases, and 12 bases lay between the germline ends. There are 13 residues in the CDR3. CDR3 amino acids: CASSVWGRYEQYF. DNA for the CDR3: TGTGCCAGCAGCGTATGGGGTCGCTACGAGCAGTACTTC.

The CDR3: CSARANPYEQYF. As DNA, the CDR3 is TGCAGTGCTCGGGCCAATCCGTACGAGCAGTACTTC. The chain employs TRBV20-1 and TRBJ2-7; D is uncertain. Looked up from germline, CDR1 is DFQATT and CDR2 is SNEGSKA (reference sequence). The CDR3 is 12 amino acids. Trimming left V 5 bases short and J 4 bases short, with 12 bases between.

The chain carries TRBV5-6 and TRBJ1-1; no reliable D call. Germline CDR1 is SGHDT and CDR2 is YYEEEE. Trimming took off 0 bases at V and 2 bases at J, with 14 bases between the two ends. This CDR3 has 16 amino acids. The CDR3 loop reads CASSLVEEIFNTEAFF. CDR3 sequence (DNA): TGTGCCAGCAGCTTGGTGGAAGAGATTTTTAACACTGAAGCTTTCTTT.

The V and J genes are TRBV7-8 and TRBJ2-1; weak D call: TRBD2 (5 bases). The CDR3 is 12 residues long. Per the germline V gene, CDR1 is SGHVS and CDR2 is FQNEAQ. Trimming stripped 5 bases from V and 7 bases from J, with 9 bases between. The CDR3 nucleotides read TGTGCCAGCAGCCCAGAGGGAAATGAGCAGTTCTTC. This sequence encodes CASSPEGNEQFF.

This chain uses TRBV19 with TRBJ2-3; TRBD2 might be the D (5 bases). Germline loops: CDR1 LNHDA, CDR2 SQIVND (reference sequence). The ends were cut back, 2 bases at V and 0 bases at J, with 9 bases in the middle. The CDR3 spans 15 residues. The CDR3 is CASSIIGVSTDTQYF. CDR3 in DNA: TGTGCCAGTAGTATAATCGGGGTCAGCACAGATACGCAGTATTTT.

V is TRBV7-7 and J is TRBJ2-1; TRBD2 aligns across 7 bases. This CDR3 has 16 residues. Per germline, CDR1 SSHAT and CDR2 FNYEAQ (reference sequence). Losses at the gene ends were 1 base for V and 5 bases for J; bases not matched to a gene: 8. This chain's CDR3 is CASSLVFSGPNNEQFF. For the CDR3, the DNA is TGTGCCAGCAGCTTAGTTTTTAGCGGGCCTAACAATGAGCAGTTCTTC.

This chain connects TRBV30 to TRBJ2-5; 8 nucleotides line up with TRBD1. Germline values: CDR1 GTSNPN, CDR2 SVGIG (reference sequence). This CDR3 has 13 residues. J gave up 5 bases and V 5 bases, and 7 bases lay outside the gene matches. The CDR3 region is CAWDRGAGETQYF. In DNA form, the CDR3 reads TGTGCCTGGGACAGGGGCGCCGGGGAGACCCAGTACTTC.

This CDR3 reads CASSQGLTQNTEAFF. The CDR3 nucleotides read TGTGCCAGCAGCCAAGGACTTACCCAGAACACTGAAGCTTTCTTT. The chain carries TRBV3-1 and TRBJ1-1; D call uncertain. Germline loops: CDR1 LGHDT, CDR2 YNNKEL (reference sequence). Trimming shortened V by 1 base and J by 1 base, and 10 bases separated the two germline ends. The CDR3 length is 15 residues.